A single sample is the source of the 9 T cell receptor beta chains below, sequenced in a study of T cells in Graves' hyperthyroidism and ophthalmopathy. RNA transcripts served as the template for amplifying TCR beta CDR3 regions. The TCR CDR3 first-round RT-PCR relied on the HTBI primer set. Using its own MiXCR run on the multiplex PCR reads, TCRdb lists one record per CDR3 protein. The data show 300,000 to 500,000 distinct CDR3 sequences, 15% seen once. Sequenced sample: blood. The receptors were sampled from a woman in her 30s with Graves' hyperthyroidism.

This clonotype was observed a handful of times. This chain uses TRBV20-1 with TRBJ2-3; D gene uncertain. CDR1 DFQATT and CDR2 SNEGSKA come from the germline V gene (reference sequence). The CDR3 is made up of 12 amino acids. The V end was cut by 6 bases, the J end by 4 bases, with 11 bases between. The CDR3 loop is CSASDVADTQYF. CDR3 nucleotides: TGCAGTGCCTCGGATGTCGCAGATACGCAGTATTTT.

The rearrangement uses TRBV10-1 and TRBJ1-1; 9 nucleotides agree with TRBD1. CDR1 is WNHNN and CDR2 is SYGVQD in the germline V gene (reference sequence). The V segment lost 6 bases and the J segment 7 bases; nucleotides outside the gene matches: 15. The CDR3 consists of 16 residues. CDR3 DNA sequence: TGCGCCAGCAGCCCGGGACAGGGTCATTTTCCACATGAAGCTTTCTTT. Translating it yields CASSPGQGHFPHEAFF.

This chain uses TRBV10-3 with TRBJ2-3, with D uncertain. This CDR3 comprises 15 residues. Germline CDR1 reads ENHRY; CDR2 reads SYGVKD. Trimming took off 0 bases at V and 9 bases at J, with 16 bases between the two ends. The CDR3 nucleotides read TGTGCCATCAGTGAGTCGAGTCAGATTTCCTGGACGCAGTATTTT. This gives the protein CAISESSQISWTQYF.

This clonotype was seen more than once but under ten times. The CDR3 DNA sequence: TGCAGTGCCGGGACAGGGGGGGACGAGCAGTACTTC. Its protein is CSAGTGGDEQYF. The chain uses TRBV20-1 and TRBJ2-7; 11 bases fit TRBD1. The CDR3 is made up of 12 amino acids. Germline CDR1 reads DFQATT; CDR2 reads SNEGSKA (reference sequence). With V trimmed by 6 bases and J by 5 bases, 3 bases remained unmatched.

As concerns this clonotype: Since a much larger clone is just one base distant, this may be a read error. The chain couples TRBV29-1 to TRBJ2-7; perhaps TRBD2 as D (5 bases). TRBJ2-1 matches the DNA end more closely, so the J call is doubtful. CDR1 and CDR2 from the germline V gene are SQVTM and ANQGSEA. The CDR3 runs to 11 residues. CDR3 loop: CSVTSFYEQFF. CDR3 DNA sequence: TGCAGCGTTACTAGTTTTTACGAGCAGTTCTTC.

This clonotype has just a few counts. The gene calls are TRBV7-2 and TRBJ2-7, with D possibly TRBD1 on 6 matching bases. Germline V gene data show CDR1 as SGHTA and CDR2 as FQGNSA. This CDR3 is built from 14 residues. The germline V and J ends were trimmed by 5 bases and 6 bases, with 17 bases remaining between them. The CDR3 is CASSASRSGVEQYF. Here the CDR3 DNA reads TGTGCCAGCAGCGCTAGCCGGTCAGGGGTCGAGCAGTACTTC.

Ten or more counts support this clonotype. CDR3 in DNA: TGTGCCAGCAGTTACAGGGGGGGAGAGACCCAGTACTTC. As protein: CASSYRGGETQYF. The V gene is TRBV12-3 or TRBV12-4, the J gene TRBJ2-5; weak D call: TRBD1 (8 bases). V shed 4 bases and J shed 4 bases, with 10 bases lying between them. This CDR3 region has 13 residues.

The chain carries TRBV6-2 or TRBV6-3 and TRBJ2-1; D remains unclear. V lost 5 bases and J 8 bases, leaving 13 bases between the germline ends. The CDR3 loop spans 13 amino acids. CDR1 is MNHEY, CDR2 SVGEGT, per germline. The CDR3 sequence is CASSLRLWDEQFF. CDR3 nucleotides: TGTGCCAGCAGTCTTAGACTCTGGGATGAGCAGTTCTTC.

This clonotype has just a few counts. As DNA, the CDR3 is TGTGCCAGCAGCGTCCGGACAGTTCTTAACTATGGCTACACCTTC. This gives the protein CASSVRTVLNYGYTF. The chain combines TRBV9 with TRBJ1-2; possible D gene TRBD1, 6 bases. Germline values: CDR1 SGDLS, CDR2 YYNGEE. The V gene lost 2 bases and the J gene lost 1 base, with 12 bases spanning the gap. This CDR3 is built from 15 residues.